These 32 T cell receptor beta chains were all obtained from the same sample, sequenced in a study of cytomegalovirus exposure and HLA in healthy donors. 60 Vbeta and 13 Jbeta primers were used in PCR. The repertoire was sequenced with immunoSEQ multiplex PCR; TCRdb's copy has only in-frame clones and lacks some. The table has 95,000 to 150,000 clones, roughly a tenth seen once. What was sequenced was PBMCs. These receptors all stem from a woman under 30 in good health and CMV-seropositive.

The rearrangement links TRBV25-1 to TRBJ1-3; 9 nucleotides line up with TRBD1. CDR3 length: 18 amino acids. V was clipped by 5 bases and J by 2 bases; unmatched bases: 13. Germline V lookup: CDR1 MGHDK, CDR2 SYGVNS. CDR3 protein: CASSYTTGGEKTGNTIYF. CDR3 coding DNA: TGTGCCAGCAGTTATACAACAGGGGGCGAAAAAACTGGAAACACCATATATTTT.

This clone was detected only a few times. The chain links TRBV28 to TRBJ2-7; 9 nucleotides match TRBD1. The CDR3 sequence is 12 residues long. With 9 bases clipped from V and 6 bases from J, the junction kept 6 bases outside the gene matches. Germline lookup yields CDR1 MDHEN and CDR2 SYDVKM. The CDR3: CASRTGASEQYF. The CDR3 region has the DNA TGTGCCAGTCGGACAGGGGCTAGCGAGCAGTACTTC.

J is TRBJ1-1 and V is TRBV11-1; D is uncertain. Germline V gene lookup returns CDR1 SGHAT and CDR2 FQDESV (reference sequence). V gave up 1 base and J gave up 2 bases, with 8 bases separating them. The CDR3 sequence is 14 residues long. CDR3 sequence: CASSLGNFNTEAFF. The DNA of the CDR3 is TGTGCCAGCAGCTTAGGAAACTTCAACACTGAAGCTTTCTTT.

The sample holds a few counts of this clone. The CDR3 sequence: CASSLAWESTYEQYF. CDR3 DNA sequence: TGTGCCAGCAGCTTAGCGTGGGAGTCCACCTACGAGCAGTACTTC. This sequence joins TRBV7-9 and TRBJ2-7; a weak D match, TRBD2 (5 bases). This CDR3 region has 15 residues. Per the germline V gene, CDR1 is SEHNR and CDR2 is FQNEAQ (reference sequence). Trimming took 0 bases from V and 2 from J, leaving 11 bases between them. Using reference TRBV7-9 and TRBJ2-7 for the parts outside the CDR3, the full variable domain is DTGVSQNPRHKITKRGQNVTFRCDPISEHNRLYWYRQTLGQGPEFLTYFQNEAQLEKSRLLSDRFSAERPKGSFSTLEIQRTEQGDSAMYLCASSLAWESTYEQYFGPGTRLTVT.

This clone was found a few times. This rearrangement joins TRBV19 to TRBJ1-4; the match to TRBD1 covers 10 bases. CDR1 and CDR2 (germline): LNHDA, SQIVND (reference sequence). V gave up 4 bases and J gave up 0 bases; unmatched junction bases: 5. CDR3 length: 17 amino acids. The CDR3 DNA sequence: TGTGCCAGTAGTAGCGGGACAGGGGATGCAACTAATGAAAAACTGTTTTTT. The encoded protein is CASSSGTGDATNEKLFF.

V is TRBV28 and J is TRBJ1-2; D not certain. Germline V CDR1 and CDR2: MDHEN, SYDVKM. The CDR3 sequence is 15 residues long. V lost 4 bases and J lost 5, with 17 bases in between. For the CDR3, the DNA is TGTGCCAGCAGTTGGGCACAGCTATCACAGTATGGCTACACCTTC. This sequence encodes CASSWAQLSQYGYTF.

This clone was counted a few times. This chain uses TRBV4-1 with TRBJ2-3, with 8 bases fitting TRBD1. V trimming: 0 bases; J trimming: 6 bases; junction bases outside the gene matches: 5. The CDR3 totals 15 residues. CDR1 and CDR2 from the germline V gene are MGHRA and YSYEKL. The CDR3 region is CASSQDATGDDTQYF. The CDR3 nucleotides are TGCGCCAGCAGCCAAGACGCGACAGGGGACGATACGCAGTATTTT.

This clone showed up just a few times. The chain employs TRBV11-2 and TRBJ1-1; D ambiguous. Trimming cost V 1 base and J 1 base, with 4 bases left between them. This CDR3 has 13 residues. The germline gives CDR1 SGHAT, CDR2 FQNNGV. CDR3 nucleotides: TGTGCCAGCAGCTTAGGGCAGAACACTGAAGCTTTCTTT. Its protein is CASSLGQNTEAFF.

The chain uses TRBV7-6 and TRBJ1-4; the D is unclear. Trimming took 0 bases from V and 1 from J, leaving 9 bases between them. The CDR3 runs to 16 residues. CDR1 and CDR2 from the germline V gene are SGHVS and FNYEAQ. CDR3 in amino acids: CASSLAPGKTNEKLFF. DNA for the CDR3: TGTGCCAGCAGCTTAGCCCCCGGGAAAACTAATGAAAAACTGTTTTTT. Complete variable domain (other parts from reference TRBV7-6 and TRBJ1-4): GAGVSQSPRYKVTKRGQDVALRCDPISGHVSLYWYRQALGQGPEFLTYFNYEAQQDKSGLPNDRFSAERPEGSISTLTIQRTEQRDSAMYRCASSLAPGKTNEKLFFGSGTQLSVL.

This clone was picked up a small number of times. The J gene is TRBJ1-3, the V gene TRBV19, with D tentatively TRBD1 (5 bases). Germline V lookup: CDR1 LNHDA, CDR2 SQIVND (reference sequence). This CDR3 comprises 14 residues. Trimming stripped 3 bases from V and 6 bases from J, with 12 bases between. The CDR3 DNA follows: TGTGCCAGTAGTATCAGGGATCGCGTAAACACCATATATTTT. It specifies CASSIRDRVNTIYF.

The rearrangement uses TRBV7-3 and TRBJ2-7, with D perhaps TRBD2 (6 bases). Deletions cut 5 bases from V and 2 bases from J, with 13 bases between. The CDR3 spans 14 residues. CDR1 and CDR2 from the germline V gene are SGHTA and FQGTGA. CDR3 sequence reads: CASSPGTETYEQYF. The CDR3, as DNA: TGTGCCAGCAGCCCAGGGACTGAAACCTACGAGCAGTACTTC. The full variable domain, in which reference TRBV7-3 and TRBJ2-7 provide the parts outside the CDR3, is GAGVSQTPSNKVTEKGKYVELRCDPISGHTALYWYRQSLGQGPEFLIYFQGTGAADDSGLPNDRFFAVRPEGSVSTLKIQRTERGDSAVYLCASSPGTETYEQYFGPGTRLTVT.

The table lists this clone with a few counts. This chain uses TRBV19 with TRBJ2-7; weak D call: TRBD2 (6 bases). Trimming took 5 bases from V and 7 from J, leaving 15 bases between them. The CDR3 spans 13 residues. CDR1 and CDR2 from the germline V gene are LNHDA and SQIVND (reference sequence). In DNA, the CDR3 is TGTGCCAGTAGTGCGGGGCGCGTGTATGAGCAGTACTTC. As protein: CASSAGRVYEQYF.

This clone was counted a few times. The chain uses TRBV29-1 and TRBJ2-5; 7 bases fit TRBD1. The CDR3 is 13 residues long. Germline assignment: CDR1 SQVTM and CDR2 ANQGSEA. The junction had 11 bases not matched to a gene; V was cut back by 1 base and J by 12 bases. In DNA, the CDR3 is TGCAGCGTTGAAGCCCGGGGCCCCGGGACAGAGTACTTC. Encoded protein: CSVEARGPGTEYF.

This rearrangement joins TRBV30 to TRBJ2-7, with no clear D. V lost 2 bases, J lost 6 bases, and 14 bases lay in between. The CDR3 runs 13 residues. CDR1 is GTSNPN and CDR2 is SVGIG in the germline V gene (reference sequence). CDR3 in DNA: TGTGCCTGGAGTCCCAGTATTACTACCGAGCAGTACTTC. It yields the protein CAWSPSITTEQYF.

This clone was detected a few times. In nucleotides, the CDR3 is TGTGCCAGCTCACAATCGGACAGGGAAAGTCACGGGGAGCTGTTTTTT. Translation: CASSQSDRESHGELFF. V is TRBV18 and J is TRBJ2-2, with TRBD1 identical over 8 bases. The CDR3 is made up of 16 amino acids. V lost 4 bases and J lost 7; bases outside the gene matches: 11. The germline V gene has CDR1 KGHSH and CDR2 LQKENI.

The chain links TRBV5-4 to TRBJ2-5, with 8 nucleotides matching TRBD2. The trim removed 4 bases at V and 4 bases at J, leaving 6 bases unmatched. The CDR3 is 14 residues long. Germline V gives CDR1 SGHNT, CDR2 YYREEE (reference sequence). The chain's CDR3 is CASSRGGTRETQYF. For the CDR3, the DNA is TGTGCCAGCAGCCGTGGGGGGACTAGAGAGACCCAGTACTTC.

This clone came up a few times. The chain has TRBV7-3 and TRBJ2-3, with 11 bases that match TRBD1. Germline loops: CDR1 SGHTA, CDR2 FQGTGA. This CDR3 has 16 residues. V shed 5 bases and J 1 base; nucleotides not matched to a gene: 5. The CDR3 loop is CASSPGTGGGTDTQYF. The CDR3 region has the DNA TGTGCCAGCAGCCCAGGGACAGGGGGTGGCACAGATACGCAGTATTTT.

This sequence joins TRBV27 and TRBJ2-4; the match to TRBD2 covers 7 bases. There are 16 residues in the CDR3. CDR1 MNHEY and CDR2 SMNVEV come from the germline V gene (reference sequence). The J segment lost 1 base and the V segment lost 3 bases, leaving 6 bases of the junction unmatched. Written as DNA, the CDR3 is TGTGCCAGCAGTTTCGACGTCGGGGGGGCCAAAAACATTCAGTACTTC. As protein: CASSFDVGGAKNIQYF.

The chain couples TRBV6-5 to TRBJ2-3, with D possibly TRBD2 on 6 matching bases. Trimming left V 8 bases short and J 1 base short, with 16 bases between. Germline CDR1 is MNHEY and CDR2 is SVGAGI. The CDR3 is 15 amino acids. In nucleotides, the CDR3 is TGTGCCAGCCGCCCCATGGCGGGGCGCACAGATACGCAGTATTTT. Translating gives CASRPMAGRTDTQYF.

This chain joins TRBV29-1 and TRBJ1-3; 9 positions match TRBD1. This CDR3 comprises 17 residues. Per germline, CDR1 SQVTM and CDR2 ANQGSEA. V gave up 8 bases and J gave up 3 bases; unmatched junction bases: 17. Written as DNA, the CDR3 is TGCAGCCCCGTTGCGAGACACAGGGGGCAAGGTGGAAACACCATATATTTT. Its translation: CSPVARHRGQGGNTIYF.

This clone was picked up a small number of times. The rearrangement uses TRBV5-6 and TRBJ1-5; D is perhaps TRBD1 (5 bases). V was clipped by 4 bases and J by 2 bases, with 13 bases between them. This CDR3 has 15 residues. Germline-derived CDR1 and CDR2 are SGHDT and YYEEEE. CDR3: CASSTGGLGNQPQHF. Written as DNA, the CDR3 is TGTGCCAGCAGCACCGGGGGATTAGGCAATCAGCCCCAGCATTTT.

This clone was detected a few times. This CDR3 reads CASSRGLNEQFF. Here the CDR3 DNA reads TGTGCCAGCTCTAGGGGCCTGAATGAGCAGTTCTTC. The J gene is TRBJ2-1, the V gene TRBV27, with D perhaps matching TRBD1 (5 bases). Trimming took off 8 bases at V and 7 bases at J, with 12 bases between the two ends. The germline CDR1 and CDR2 sequences are MNHEY and SMNVEV (reference sequence). The CDR3 totals 12 residues.

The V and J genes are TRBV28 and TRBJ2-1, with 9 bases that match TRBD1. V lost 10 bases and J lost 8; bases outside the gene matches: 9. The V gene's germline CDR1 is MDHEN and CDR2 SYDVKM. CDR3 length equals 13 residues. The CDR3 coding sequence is TGTGCCACCCAAGGACAGGGGATTCATGAGCAGTTCTTC. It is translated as CATQGQGIHEQFF. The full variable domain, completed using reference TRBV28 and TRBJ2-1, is DVKVTQSSRYLVKRTGEKVFLECVQDMDHENMFWYRQDPGLGLRLIYFSYDVKMKEKGDIPEGYSVSREKKERFSLILESASTNQTSMYLCATQGQGIHEQFFGPGTRLTVL.

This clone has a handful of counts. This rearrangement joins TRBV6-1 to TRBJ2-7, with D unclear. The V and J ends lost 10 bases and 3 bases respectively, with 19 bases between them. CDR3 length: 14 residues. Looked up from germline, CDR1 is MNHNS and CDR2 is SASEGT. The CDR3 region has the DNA TGTGCCAACTTGTCCAGCGTCGGTGTCTACGAGCAGTACTTC. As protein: CANLSSVGVYEQYF.

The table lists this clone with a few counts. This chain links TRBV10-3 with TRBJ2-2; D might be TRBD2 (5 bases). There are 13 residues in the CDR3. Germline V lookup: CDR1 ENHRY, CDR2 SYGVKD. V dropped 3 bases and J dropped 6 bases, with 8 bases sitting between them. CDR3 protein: CAISDLEAGELFF. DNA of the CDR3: TGTGCCATCAGTGATCTGGAGGCCGGGGAGCTGTTTTTT.

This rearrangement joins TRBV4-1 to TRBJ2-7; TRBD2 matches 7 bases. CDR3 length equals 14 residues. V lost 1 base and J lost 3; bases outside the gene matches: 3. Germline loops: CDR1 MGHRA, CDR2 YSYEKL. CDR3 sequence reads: CASSQGSGVYEQYF. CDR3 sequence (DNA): TGCGCCAGCAGCCAAGGAAGCGGGGTCTACGAGCAGTACTTC.

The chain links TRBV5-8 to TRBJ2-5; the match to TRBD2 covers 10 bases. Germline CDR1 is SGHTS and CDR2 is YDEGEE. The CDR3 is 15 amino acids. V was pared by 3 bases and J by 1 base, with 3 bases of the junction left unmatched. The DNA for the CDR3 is TGTGCCAGCAGCTGGGCTAGCGGGAGCCAAGAGACCCAGTACTTC. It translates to CASSWASGSQETQYF.

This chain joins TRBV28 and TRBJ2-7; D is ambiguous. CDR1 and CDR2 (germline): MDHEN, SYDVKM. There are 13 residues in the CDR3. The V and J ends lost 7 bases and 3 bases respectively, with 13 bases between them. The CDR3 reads CASMAAASYEQYF. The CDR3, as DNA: TGTGCCAGCATGGCTGCGGCAAGCTACGAGCAGTACTTC.

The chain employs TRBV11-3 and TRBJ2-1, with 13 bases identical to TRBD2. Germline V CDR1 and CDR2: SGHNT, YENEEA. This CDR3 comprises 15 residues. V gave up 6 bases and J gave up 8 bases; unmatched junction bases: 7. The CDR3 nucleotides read TGTGCCAGCAGTTCCGGGACTAGCGGGACCGATGAGCAGTTCTTC. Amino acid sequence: CASSSGTSGTDEQFF.

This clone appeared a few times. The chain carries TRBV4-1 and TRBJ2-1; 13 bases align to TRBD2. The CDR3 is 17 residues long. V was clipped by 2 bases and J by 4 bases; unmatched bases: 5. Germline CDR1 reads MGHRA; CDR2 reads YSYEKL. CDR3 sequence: CASSQTTGLAGYNEQFF. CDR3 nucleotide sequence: TGCGCCAGCAGCCAAACTACGGGACTAGCGGGATACAATGAGCAGTTCTTC.

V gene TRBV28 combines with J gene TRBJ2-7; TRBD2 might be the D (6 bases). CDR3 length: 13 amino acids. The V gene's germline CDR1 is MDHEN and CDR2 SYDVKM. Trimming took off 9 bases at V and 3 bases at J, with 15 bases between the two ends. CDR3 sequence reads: CASFGGLVYEQYF. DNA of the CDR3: TGTGCCAGTTTCGGAGGGTTAGTCTACGAGCAGTACTTC.

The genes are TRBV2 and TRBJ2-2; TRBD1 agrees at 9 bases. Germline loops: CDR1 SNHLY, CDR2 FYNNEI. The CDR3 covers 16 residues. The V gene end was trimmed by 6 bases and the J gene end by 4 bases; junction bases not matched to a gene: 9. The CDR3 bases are TGTGCCAGCAGCATCCCGGGACAGGGTGTCACCGGGGAGCTGTTTTTT. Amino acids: CASSIPGQGVTGELFF. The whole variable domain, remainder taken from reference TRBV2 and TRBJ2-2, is EPEVTQTPSHQVTQMGQEVILRCVPISNHLYFYWYRQILGQKVEFLVSFYNNEISEKSEIFDDQFSVERPDGSNFTLKIRSTKLEDSAMYFCASSIPGQGVTGELFFGEGSRLTVL.